This entry lists 14 T cell receptor beta chains sequenced from one sample in a study of blood T cell repertoires in COVID-19. The assay was immunoSEQ multiplex PCR, and TCRdb's table has in-frame clones only and misses some. Of some 360,000 clones in the sample, over 85% were seen once. Sequences were obtained from peripheral blood. These receptors were collected from a woman aged 60-75 years with COVID-19, enrolled during active disease.

This rearrangement joins TRBV6-5 to TRBJ1-1; 7 bases fit TRBD1. This CDR3 region has 15 residues. Per germline, CDR1 MNHEY and CDR2 SVGAGI. The trim removed 3 bases at V and 7 bases at J, leaving 11 bases unmatched. CDR3 residues: CASSYDRVWDGEAFF. The DNA of the CDR3 is TGTGCCAGCAGTTATGACAGGGTATGGGATGGTGAAGCTTTCTTT.

This clone appeared a single time. Germline is not matched at one junction end, which may reflect a read error. This sequence joins TRBV19 and TRBJ1-5; 7 bases line up with TRBD1. This CDR3 region has 17 residues. CDR1 LNHDA and CDR2 SQIVND come from the germline V gene (reference sequence). This chain's CDR3 is CASSIGLRGTANQPQHF. DNA for the CDR3: TGTGCTAGTAGTATAGGCCTACGCGGGACAGCCAATCAGCCCCAGCATTTT.

The chain has TRBV7-2 and TRBJ2-7, with D perhaps matching TRBD2 (6 bases). V gave up 2 bases and J gave up 3 bases, with 11 bases separating them. This CDR3 has 14 amino acids. Looked up from germline, CDR1 is SGHTA and CDR2 is FQGNSA. The CDR3 region is CASSLRAGNYEQYF. The CDR3 DNA follows: TGTGCCAGCAGCTTAAGGGCGGGGAACTACGAGCAGTACTTC.

This clone was seen a few times. The J gene is TRBJ2-3, the V gene TRBV7-3; 11 bases are shared with TRBD2. The germline CDR1 and CDR2 sequences are SGHTA and FQGTGA. The V gene end was trimmed by 2 bases and the J gene end by 1 base; junction bases not matched to a gene: 2. The CDR3 loop spans 16 amino acids. The CDR3 DNA is TGTGCCAGCAGCTTAGGGACTAGCGGCGGCACAGATACGCAGTATTTT. As protein: CASSLGTSGGTDTQYF.

The chain carries TRBV5-8 and TRBJ1-2, with D perhaps TRBD1 (6 bases). Per the germline V gene, CDR1 is SGHTS and CDR2 is YDEGEE. The V and J ends lost 0 bases and 6 bases respectively, with 15 bases between them. The CDR3 extends over 15 amino acids. CDR3 amino acids: CASSLALNRVHGYTF. The CDR3 coding sequence is TGTGCCAGCAGCTTGGCTTTGAACAGGGTACATGGCTACACCTTC. The full variable domain, its missing parts supplied by reference TRBV5-8 and TRBJ1-2, is EAGVTQSPTHLIKTRGQQATLRCSPISGHTSVYWYQQALGLGLQFLLWYDEGEERNRGNFPPRFSGRQFPNYSSELNVNALELEDSALYLCASSLALNRVHGYTFGSGTRLTVV.

The genes are TRBV5-6 and TRBJ1-6; D is ambiguous. Trimming shortened V by 2 bases and J by 13 bases, and 22 bases separated the two germline ends. CDR1 is SGHDT and CDR2 is YYEEEE in the germline V gene. The CDR3 runs to 16 residues. CDR3 sequence reads: CASSFSGNSIISPLHF. The CDR3 DNA is TGTGCCAGCAGCTTTTCGGGGAACTCTATAATCTCTCCCCTCCACTTT.

This chain links TRBV30 with TRBJ1-1, with 8 bases matching TRBD1. CDR1 and CDR2 from the germline V gene are GTSNPN and SVGIG (reference sequence). The CDR3 length is 14 residues. The V gene end was trimmed by 5 bases and the J gene end by 3 bases; junction bases not matched to a gene: 8. The CDR3 protein is CAWERETGDTEAFF. The DNA of the CDR3 is TGTGCCTGGGAGAGGGAGACAGGGGACACTGAAGCTTTCTTT.

This chain joins TRBV2 and TRBJ2-2, with D perhaps matching TRBD2 (6 bases). Looked up from germline, CDR1 is SNHLY and CDR2 is FYNNEI. The V gene lost 2 bases and the J gene lost 6 bases, with 10 bases spanning the gap. The CDR3 has 14 amino acids. The CDR3 here is CASSEWGDPGELFF. In DNA, the CDR3 is TGTGCCAGCAGTGAATGGGGGGACCCCGGGGAGCTGTTTTTT.

J is TRBJ2-3 and V is TRBV6-5, with 10 positions matching TRBD2. Per germline, CDR1 MNHEY and CDR2 SVGAGI. After removal of 5 bases from V and 6 bases from J, the junction contained 5 bases not matched to a gene. The CDR3 is 14 amino acids. This CDR3 is CASSQPTSGDTQYF. For the CDR3, the DNA is TGTGCCAGCAGTCAACCGACTAGCGGGGATACGCAGTATTTT.

The CDR3 sequence is CASSIGRVRDTEAFF. The DNA for the CDR3 is TGTGCCAGTAGTATCGGTCGGGTACGGGACACTGAAGCTTTCTTT. The V call is TRBV19, the J call TRBJ1-1; D remains unclear. The germline gives CDR1 LNHDA, CDR2 SQIVND (reference sequence). The CDR3 spans 15 residues. Trimming took off 3 bases at V and 3 bases at J, with 14 bases between the two ends. Full variable domain (remainder filled in from reference TRBV19 and TRBJ1-1): DGGITQSPKYLFRKEGQNVTLSCEQNLNHDAMYWYRQDPGQGLRLIYYSQIVNDFQKGDIAEGYSVSREKKESFPLTVTSAQKNPTAFYLCASSIGRVRDTEAFFGQGTRLTVV.

The chain uses TRBV10-2 and TRBJ1-1; 8 nucleotides align to TRBD1. This CDR3 has 12 amino acids. The germline V gene has CDR1 WSHSY and CDR2 SAAADI. The ends lost 8 bases at V and 9 bases at J; junction bases unmatched: 8. CDR3 bases: TGCGCCAGCGGCCTGTCAGGGGGCAAAGCTTTCTTT. Translation gives CASGLSGGKAFF.

This clone was seen more than once but under ten times. The V and J genes are TRBV3-1 (or the pseudogene TRBV3-2) and TRBJ2-3; perhaps TRBD1 as D (6 bases). The CDR3 has 18 residues. Germline lookup yields CDR1 LGHDT and CDR2 YNNKEL (reference sequence). The V end was cut by 1 base, the J end by 7 bases, with 24 bases between. The CDR3 DNA is TGTGCCAGCAGCCAAGGCAGTAAAGGACAGAGGGCGGCCCATACGCAGTATTTT. Translation: CASSQGSKGQRAAHTQYF.

This sequence joins TRBV3-1 (or the pseudogene TRBV3-2) and TRBJ1-2, with D possibly being TRBD1 (5 bases). The CDR3 is 14 residues long. V lost 6 bases and J lost 5, with 16 bases in between. Germline CDR1 reads LGHDT; CDR2 reads YNNKEL (reference sequence). CDR3 loop: CASSSAGTHYGYTF. CDR3 coding DNA: TGTGCCAGCAGTTCCGCCGGGACTCATTATGGCTACACCTTC.

This clone was found a few times. This chain uses TRBV5-1 with TRBJ2-3; possibly TRBD2 for D (7 bases). Trimming removed 7 bases at V and 4 bases at J, with 13 bases between. Germline V gene lookup returns CDR1 SGHRS and CDR2 YFSETQ. CDR3 length: 13 amino acids. DNA for the CDR3: TGCGCCAGCTCTTCGGGGGGCGCAGATACGCAGTATTTT. It codes for CASSSGGADTQYF.